The T cell receptor beta chain under discussion was sequenced for a study of CD8 T cells in ankylosing spondylitis. Study-level findings and limits: A motif in TCR beta, a set of roughly 8 highly homologous variants, appeared characteristic of ankylosing spondylitis blood.

CDR3 size: 16 residues. The V end lost 3 bases, the J end lost 2 bases, and 17 bases lay between the germline ends. The germline CDR1 and CDR2 sequences are DFQATT and SNEGSKA (reference sequence). Each CDR3 protein is one row after TCRdb ran MiXCR on the 5' RACE reads. The table lists about 250,000 distinct CDR3 sequences, 30% to 35% of them singletons. This clonotype was seen a handful of times. No antigen is known for it. Material for sequencing was blood, either unsorted or a sorted T cell fraction (not recorded which). The TCR originated in a male donor with ankylosing spondylitis or in good health (not recorded which). The chain employs TRBV20-1 and TRBJ2-1; D perhaps matches TRBD1 (6 bases). In DNA, the CDR3 is TGCAGTGCTAGCTTACAGGGAGTGGCGACCTACAATGAGCAGTTCTTC. Protein sequence: CSASLQGVATYNEQFF.